These 15 T cell receptor beta chains were all obtained from the same sample, sequenced in a study of tumor-infiltrating lymphocytes in oesophageal squamous cell carcinoma. TCRdb analysed the PCR reads with MiXCR anew, one entry per CDR3 protein. The sample lists 9,500 to 15,000 distinct CDR3 sequences; roughly 54% were seen once. Specimen: esophageal tumor tissue. The receptors originated from a female donor with esophageal squamous cell carcinoma.

This clonotype was found a few times. V is TRBV7-2 and J is TRBJ2-3; 9 bases agree with TRBD2. The last part of the DNA fits TRBJ2-7 better; the J call may be wrong. This CDR3 region has 17 residues. Per the germline V gene, CDR1 is SGHTA and CDR2 is FQGNSA. This CDR3 is CASSLRPAGGGRNEQYF. In DNA form, the CDR3 reads TGTGCCAGCAGCTTAAGACCAGCGGGAGGCGGTAGAAACGAGCAGTACTTC.

The table lists this clonotype with a count of one. This chain uses TRBV12-3 or TRBV12-4 with TRBJ2-3; 8 bases align to TRBD2. The ends lost 4 bases at V and 1 base at J; junction bases unmatched: 7. The CDR3 spans 16 residues. For the CDR3, the DNA is TGTGCCAGCAGTTATGGGCAGCGGGAGCGCACAGATACGCAGTATTTT. Translating it yields CASSYGQRERTDTQYF.

The rearrangement uses TRBV7-2 and TRBJ2-1; possibly TRBD1 for D (6 bases). The V and J ends lost 5 bases and 8 bases respectively, with 16 bases between them. The CDR3 contains 14 residues. Germline V CDR1 and CDR2: SGHTA, FQGNSA. CDR3 nucleotide sequence: TGTGCCAGCAGCCGCGGAAATTCAGGGGATGAGCAGTTCTTC. Protein sequence: CASSRGNSGDEQFF.

This clonotype showed up many times. The chain has TRBV28 and TRBJ2-1, with a weak D call TRBD1 (5 bases). This CDR3 has 15 amino acids. The germline gives CDR1 MDHEN, CDR2 SYDVKM. V dropped 6 bases and J dropped 9 bases, with 21 bases sitting between them. CDR3 in amino acids: CASRGRSAGEREQFF. The CDR3 coding sequence is TGTGCCAGCAGGGGGCGCTCGGCTGGTGAACGTGAGCAGTTCTTC.

In this sample, this clonotype turned up many times. A much more abundant neighbour one base away suggests this may be a read error. The gene calls are TRBV11-2 and TRBJ2-7; 12 nucleotides line up with TRBD2. Germline V gene sequence: CDR1 SGHAT, CDR2 FQNNGV. The V gene end was trimmed by 4 bases and the J gene end by 7 bases; junction bases not matched to a gene: 8. This CDR3 region has 15 residues. The CDR3 loop is CASSSTSGSLNEQYF. The CDR3 DNA reads TGTGCCAGCAGCTCGACTAGCGGGAGTTTAAATGAGCAGTACTTC.

A remark on this clonotype: Its ends do not fully match the called genes, so a read error is possible. The rearrangement joins TRBV5-6 to TRBJ2-3; no clear D. From germline, CDR1 is SGHDT and CDR2 YYEEEE. This CDR3 is built from 13 residues. In nucleotides, the CDR3 is TGTGCCAGCAGCTTGAAGTTGGGGTCACCCCTCCACTTC. Translating gives CASSLKLGSPLHF.

This clonotype was observed at least ten times. The chain recombines TRBV2 with TRBJ2-3; D may be TRBD1 (7 bases). CDR1 is SNHLY, CDR2 FYNNEI, per germline. The CDR3 loop spans 15 amino acids. V lost 7 bases, J lost 2 bases, and 16 bases lay in between. This CDR3 reads CASNPQGGFTDTQYF. The CDR3 coding sequence is TGTGCCAGCAATCCCCAGGGGGGCTTCACAGATACGCAGTATTTT.

The rearrangement joins TRBV5-1 to TRBJ2-7; D is uncertain. V lost 0 bases and J lost 0, with 10 bases in between. Germline V CDR1 and CDR2: SGHRS, YFSETQ. The CDR3 covers 15 residues. CDR3 sequence (DNA): TGCGCCAGCAGCTTGGACACGGAGAGCTCCTACGAGCAGTACTTC. Amino acids: CASSLDTESSYEQYF.

This clonotype came up a few times. The rearrangement links TRBV7-2 to TRBJ2-3, with D possibly matching TRBD2 (6 bases). The CDR3 spans 14 residues. V was shortened by 5 bases and J by 5 bases, with 14 bases between the two germline ends. Germline V lookup: CDR1 SGHTA, CDR2 FQGNSA. DNA for the CDR3: TGTGCCAGCAGCCTGTCGGGAGCGGGAGATACGCAGTATTTT. Its protein is CASSLSGAGDTQYF.

This clonotype came up a few times. The chain couples TRBV27 to TRBJ1-2; 9 nucleotides agree with TRBD1. Germline V gene sequence: CDR1 MNHEY, CDR2 SMNVEV (reference sequence). This CDR3 is built from 14 residues. The V and J ends lost 7 bases and 3 bases, in that order; junction bases with no gene match: 6. The CDR3 region is CASKGTGWDYGYTF. CDR3 in DNA: TGTGCCAGCAAAGGGACAGGGTGGGACTATGGCTACACCTTC.

The gene calls are TRBV6-1 and TRBJ1-2; D is unclear. Per the germline V gene, CDR1 is MNHNS and CDR2 is SASEGT. This CDR3 spans 15 amino acids. V was pared by 6 bases and J by 2 bases, with 16 bases between. CDR3 in DNA: TGTGCCAGCAGGAGGCGGGGAGAAGCCAACTATGGCTACACCTTC. It yields the protein CASRRRGEANYGYTF.

Many counts were recorded for this clonotype. The genes are TRBV25-1 and TRBJ2-7; D uncertain. CDR1 is MGHDK, CDR2 SYGVNS, per germline. The CDR3 is 13 amino acids. V lost 3 bases to trimming and J lost 4 bases, with 10 bases between them. Here the CDR3 reads CASSEERWYEQYF. CDR3 DNA sequence: TGTGCCAGCAGTGAGGAGCGTTGGTACGAGCAGTACTTC.

This sequence joins TRBV7-8 and TRBJ2-2, with 12 bases aligning to TRBD2. Germline CDR1 and CDR2: SGHVS and FQNEAQ. The CDR3 runs to 17 residues. The V segment lost 5 bases and the J segment 2 bases; nucleotides outside the gene matches: 6. In nucleotides, the CDR3 is TGTGCCAGCAGCCGACTAGCGGGGGCGACAAACACCGGGGAGCTGTTTTTT. Protein: CASSRLAGATNTGELFF.

By frequency in the sample, this clonotype is large (0.1 to 1%). Germline is not matched at one junction end, which may reflect a read error. The chain has TRBV7-7 and TRBJ2-1; the D call may be TRBD1 or TRBD2 (5 bases each). The germline CDR1 and CDR2 sequences are SSHAT and FNYEAQ (reference sequence). This CDR3 spans 13 amino acids. The CDR3 sequence: CASSLGYGDEQFF. CDR3 DNA: TGTGCTAGCAGCTTAGGATACGGGGACGAGCAGTTCTTC.

This clonotype was found a few times. V is TRBV4-1 and J is TRBJ1-2, with 12 bases fitting TRBD1. Germline CDR1 is MGHRA and CDR2 is YSYEKL. The junction had 9 bases not matched to a gene; V was cut back by 3 bases and J by 7 bases. The CDR3 totals 16 residues. The CDR3 DNA is TGCGCCAGCAGCCATTCGGGACAGGGGGCTTCGACTGGCTACACCTTC. Its translation: CASSHSGQGASTGYTF.